Shown below are 16 T cell receptor beta chains from a single sample sequenced in a study of shared clonotypes between healthy human individuals. Measured with immunoSEQ multiplex PCR; TCRdb has only the in-frame clones, and not every one. Here the sample spans a few million clones, 92% being singletons. Sequencing input: naive CD4+ T cells from PBMCs. The subset: CD45RA+ positively selected. The receptors were sampled from a man aged 18 to 30 in good health. Some clones in this sample may be carry-over from other donors' samples.

This chain joins TRBV28 and TRBJ2-2; 8 bases fit TRBD2. The ends lost 2 bases at V and 7 bases at J; junction bases unmatched: 6. This CDR3 comprises 15 residues. Germline V gene data show CDR1 as MDHEN and CDR2 as SYDVKM. CDR3 region: CASSLTSGRYGELFF. DNA of the CDR3: TGTGCCAGCAGTTTAACGAGCGGGAGATACGGGGAGCTGTTTTTT. Complete variable domain (other parts from reference TRBV28 and TRBJ2-2): DVKVTQSSRYLVKRTGEKVFLECVQDMDHENMFWYRQDPGLGLRLIYFSYDVKMKEKGDIPEGYSVSREKKERFSLILESASTNQTSMYLCASSLTSGRYGELFFGEGSRLTVL.

J is TRBJ2-3 and V is TRBV29-1; TRBD1 aligns across 7 bases. Per germline, CDR1 SQVTM and CDR2 ANQGSEA. The V and J ends lost 4 bases and 5 bases, in that order; junction bases with no gene match: 6. This CDR3 has 13 residues. The DNA of the CDR3 is TGCAGCGTTGCCAGGGGGTATCAAGATACGCAGTATTTT. Translating gives CSVARGYQDTQYF.

The V and J genes are TRBV28 and TRBJ2-1, with D maybe TRBD2 (6 bases). CDR1 MDHEN and CDR2 SYDVKM come from the germline V gene. The CDR3 consists of 16 residues. V was cut by 1 base and J by 4 bases, with 14 bases left in between. CDR3 coding DNA: TGTGCCAGCAGTTTATTTGGCGGGACCATATACAATGAGCAGTTCTTC. Its protein product is CASSLFGGTIYNEQFF.

The chain joins TRBV7-9 to TRBJ1-1; D is unresolved. Germline lookup yields CDR1 SEHNR and CDR2 FQNEAQ (reference sequence). This CDR3 has 14 residues. The germline V and J ends were trimmed by 4 bases and 1 base, with 10 bases remaining between them. In DNA, the CDR3 is TGTGCCAGCAGCTCTCCCTGGGGGAACACTGAAGCTTTCTTT. Translation gives CASSSPWGNTEAFF.

The chain has TRBV7-2 and TRBJ2-7, with D maybe TRBD1 (5 bases). The CDR3 has 15 amino acids. The V gene's germline CDR1 is SGHTA and CDR2 FQGNSA. Trimming left V 1 base short and J 2 bases short, with 12 bases between. The CDR3 region is CASSLGQGVAYEQYF. As DNA, the CDR3 is TGTGCCAGCAGCTTAGGGCAGGGCGTTGCCTACGAGCAGTACTTC. The full variable domain, rest sourced from reference TRBV7-2 and TRBJ2-7, is GAGVSQSPSNKVTEKGKDVELRCDPISGHTALYWYRQSLGQGLEFLIYFQGNSAPDKSGLPSDRFSAERTGGSVSTLTIQRTQQEDSAVYLCASSLGQGVAYEQYFGPGTRLTVT.

This rearrangement joins TRBV30 to TRBJ1-1; no definite D call. Germline CDR1 GTSNPN, CDR2 SVGIG (reference sequence). The V end was cut by 6 bases, the J end by 1 base, with 9 bases between. This CDR3 comprises 12 residues. The CDR3 reads CACGRGNTEAFF. The CDR3 DNA reads as TGTGCCTGTGGACGGGGGAACACTGAAGCTTTCTTT. Filled out from reference TRBV30 and TRBJ1-1, the complete variable domain reads SQTIHQWPATLVQPVGSPLSLECTVEGTSNPNLYWYRQAAGRGLQLLFYSVGIGQISSEVPQNLSASRPQDRQFILSSKKLLLSDSGFYLCACGRGNTEAFFGQGTRLTVV.

As regards this clone: Other nucleotide sequences in the sample specify the same CDR3. V usage is TRBV5-5 and J usage is TRBJ1-4, with D possibly matching TRBD1 (6 bases). The CDR3 is 12 amino acids. Trimming removed 4 bases at V and 8 bases at J, with 9 bases between. Looked up from germline, CDR1 is SGHKS and CDR2 is YYEKEE (reference sequence). The chain's CDR3 is CASSLTGEKLFF. In DNA form, the CDR3 reads TGTGCCAGCAGCCTCACAGGGGAAAAACTGTTTTTT.

This chain uses TRBV6-1 with TRBJ2-3; 7 bases fit TRBD2. The V gene's germline CDR1 is MNHNS and CDR2 SASEGT. Losses at the gene ends were 7 bases for V and 3 bases for J; bases not matched to a gene: 10. The CDR3 spans 15 residues. The CDR3 sequence is CASTRGEGRTDTQYF. The CDR3 DNA follows: TGTGCCAGCACCCGGGGGGAGGGAAGGACAGATACGCAGTATTTT.

The rearrangement links TRBV7-2 to TRBJ2-3; TRBD2 matches at 11 bases. J lost 5 bases, V lost 1 base, and 5 bases had no gene match. This CDR3 comprises 16 residues. Germline CDR1 and CDR2: SGHTA and FQGNSA. This CDR3 reads CASSLGGLAGEDTQYF. The DNA of the CDR3 is TGTGCCAGCAGCTTAGGTGGACTAGCGGGTGAAGATACGCAGTATTTT.

With regard to this clone: The sample holds other DNA sequences that translate to the same CDR3. The V and J genes are TRBV11-2 and TRBJ1-1; the D gene is possibly TRBD1 (6 bases). Germline assignment: CDR1 SGHAT and CDR2 FQNNGV. The CDR3 length is 14 residues. Trimming shortened V by 5 bases and J by 2 bases, and 12 bases separated the two germline ends. The CDR3 here is CASSLAQGNTEAFF. The CDR3 region has the DNA TGTGCCAGCAGCCTAGCACAGGGAAACACTGAAGCTTTCTTT.

The rearrangement joins TRBV5-4 to TRBJ1-2; 8 bases line up with TRBD1. CDR3 length: 16 residues. V dropped 4 bases and J dropped 6; count of bases not matched to a gene: 14. In germline, CDR1 is SGHNT, CDR2 YYREEE (reference sequence). CDR3 sequence reads: CASSEKDRGHGNGYTF. The CDR3 bases are TGTGCCAGCAGCGAGAAAGACAGGGGCCACGGGAATGGCTACACCTTC.

A single count supports this clone. The rearrangement uses TRBV5-1 and TRBJ1-4; 8 bases agree with TRBD1. From germline, CDR1 is SGHRS and CDR2 YFSETQ. The J segment lost 3 bases and the V segment lost 0 bases, leaving 4 bases of the junction unmatched. The CDR3 covers 16 residues. The CDR3 coding sequence is TGCGCCAGCAGCTTGGGGCAGGGGGCGGCTAATGAAAAACTGTTTTTT. Translated: CASSLGQGAANEKLFF.

The V gene is TRBV6-4, the J gene TRBJ1-2, with D unclear. CDR3 length equals 11 residues. CDR1 and CDR2 from the germline V gene are MRHNA and SNTAGT. Trimming took 9 bases from V and 2 from J, leaving 7 bases between them. The CDR3 reads CARSINYGYTF. DNA of the CDR3: TGTGCCAGATCCATAAACTATGGCTACACCTTC.

The CDR3 sequence is CATSREGDSYNEQFF. DNA for the CDR3: TGTGCCACCAGCAGAGAGGGGGACTCCTACAATGAGCAGTTCTTC. This chain uses TRBV15 with TRBJ2-1; D is tentatively TRBD1 or TRBD2 (5 bases each). The germline V gene has CDR1 LNHNV and CDR2 YYDKDF (reference sequence). Trimming removed 0 bases at V and 0 bases at J, with 6 bases between. CDR3 length equals 15 residues.

The chain recombines TRBV6-1 with TRBJ1-2, with D tentatively TRBD1 (5 bases). The CDR3 is 14 residues long. CDR1 is MNHNS and CDR2 is SASEGT in the germline V gene. V was trimmed by 8 bases and J by 0 bases, leaving 13 bases between them. This chain's CDR3 is CASSRERPNYGYTF. CDR3 in DNA: TGTGCCAGCTCCAGGGAGAGGCCTAACTATGGCTACACCTTC.

The CDR3 region has the DNA TGTGCCAGCAGCTCTGGACCCTACGAGCAGTACTTC. It is translated as CASSSGPYEQYF. The chain links TRBV5-4 to TRBJ2-7, with D hard to call. Germline values: CDR1 SGHNT, CDR2 YYREEE (reference sequence). The CDR3 is 12 amino acids. The germline V and J ends were trimmed by 3 bases and 2 bases, with 6 bases remaining between them.